The entry below describes one TCR beta chain. Its antigen is currently not known. Nothing much larger sits one base from this clone, and base qualities are not available. The data stem from a study of CD8+CD57+ T cells in acquired aplastic anemia listed by TCRdb under 2018. In terms of the full investigation: On average, sorted CD4+ and CD8+ cells yielded around 3.4 ug of extracted DNA, with a range of about 0.18 to 27.4 ug. CD8+CD57+ expansion was defined as a frequency above the mean frequency observed in healthy subjects. Points the paper makes about the study in general: Some 30 CD8+ CDR3 sequences were shared between patients and controls but appeared highly expressed in patients and within their immunodominant clones. Patients and healthy controls showed no significant difference in CD8+ Simpson's diversity (P=0.060).

TCR beta VDJ combination and CDR3 sequence profiling used genomic DNA as the template. TCR repertoire sequencing was run on an Illumina HiSeq 2000. Under the source paper's analysis protocol: Repertoires were assessed using TRBV/TRBJ rearrangement plots, CDR3 size and DJ length profiles, and Simpson's diversity index. The immunodominant clone was defined as the most abundant DNA sequence in deep sequencing data. CDR3 amino acid sequences were screened for sharing across subjects and compared with published repertoires and the VDJdb database. The public reads were reprocessed in TCRdb via fastp at Q25 and MiXCR, keeping in-frame beta chains. When rows share a CDR3 protein, they turn into one entry using the most common DNA and genes. These V and J calls are TCRdb output, not the study's own analysis. The table for this sample lists approximately 190,000 distinct CDR3 sequences; around 45% of them were counted only once. Approximately 9.7% of the sample is held by the ten biggest clonotypes.

CDR1 and CDR2 were assigned from the germline V gene as SQVTM and ANQGSEA. The junction shows trimming of 7 bases on V and 4 bases on J, plus 16 bases between the germline ends. From the cysteine through the phenylalanine, the CDR3 covers 13 amino acids. Here the CDR3 DNA is all that survives: 39 bases in frame from base 1. The patients picked for sequencing were ones in whom flow cytometry had shown an expansion of CD8+CD57+ cells. Every patient had a diagnosis of severe acquired aplastic anemia based on International Study of Aplastic Anemia and Agranulocytosis and Camitta criteria. At the time blood was sampled, none of the patients had received any therapy. In the study, sorted CD4+ and CD8+ blood T cells from patients with severe aplastic anemia and from healthy subjects underwent deep sequencing of TCR repertoires. Patients were enrolled in the USA under clinicaltrials.gov protocols 00001620, 01623167, 00001397, 00071045, 00081523 and 00961064. Ficoll-Paque density gradient centrifugation was used to isolate peripheral blood mononuclear cells. Before DNA extraction, CD4+ and CD8+ T cells were sorted with FACS or magnetic beads.

The chain is assembled from TRBV29-1 and TRBJ1-2; the best D guess is TRBD1, with 5 bases matching. Sample: sorted CD4+, CD8+, or CD8+CD57+ T cells (not recorded which) from PBMCs. The receptor was derived from a human donor with aplastic anemia. DNA sequence: TGCAGCGCCACGAAGGGGTTTGGCTATGGCTACACCTTC. Translation gives CSATKGFGYGYTF.